The clone carrying this TCR beta chain was found a few times. Antigen specificity is unknown. The Oncomine TCR Beta short-read assay was applied to DNA of cultured CD4+ T cells. TCRdb re-called the PCR reads through MiXCR, storing one row per CDR3 protein. The table records about 18,000 distinct CDR3 sequences, over 55% of them present only once. The CDR3 spans 12 residues. The germline gives CDR1 KGHDR, CDR2 SFDVKD. The V end was cut by 2 bases, the J end by 9 bases, with 9 bases between. This sample was taken from a study of vaccination and CD4 T cells after COVID-19. About the research overall: Convalescent donors totaled six males and four females, including two who were Hispanic.

Specified treatment: approximately 10-day PBMC culture with coronavirus spike peptide pools or control peptides (ViraFEST assay). The sample in question was CD4+ T cells from blood, cultured in vitro, obtained after SARS-CoV-2 vaccination. This chain links TRBV24-1 with TRBJ1-1, with D maybe TRBD1 (5 bases). This receptor was taken from a human donor who had recovered from COVID-19. Here the CDR3 DNA reads TGTGCCACCAGTGATTGGGGGATTAAAGCTTTCTTT. This codes for CATSDWGIKAFF.